Listed below are T cell receptor beta chains from one sample, sequenced in a study of identical twins. MiXCR was run by TCRdb on the 5' RACE reads, yielding one entry per CDR3 protein. The table has around 480,000 distinct CDR3 sequences, about 14% seen once; the top ten hold 0.52%. Another study also made use of these data, one on yellow fever vaccine responses in identical twins.

Sequencing was done on a sample of CD4+ T cells sorted from blood. All receptors derive from a woman aged 18-29 years in good health. CDR3s include the opening cysteine and the closing phenylalanine or tryptophan. A D gene is named only where the DNA matches it firmly. Clone size, where shown, is once, few, many, or a class for clones that have expanded.

cdr3_aa: CASSNRAQVLPGELFF; cdr3_nt: TGTGCCAGTAGTAACCGGGCCCAAGTCCTTCCCGGGGAGCTGTTTTTT; j_call: TRBJ2-2; d_call: -; v_call: TRBV19; clone_size: few
cdr3_aa: CSARSFGRDEQFF; cdr3_nt: TGCAGTGCTAGGTCTTTCGGGCGGGATGAGCAGTTCTTC; j_call: TRBJ2-1; d_call: -; v_call: TRBV20-1; clone_size: -
cdr3_aa: CCARARPGLGVYNEQFF; cdr3_nt: TGCTGTGCTAGAGCACGTCCGGGACTAGGGGTTTACAATGAGCAGTTCTTC; j_call: TRBJ2-1; d_call: TRBD2; v_call: TRBV20-1; clone_size: -
cdr3_aa: CASSPQIYNEQFF; cdr3_nt: TGTGCCAGCAGTCCACAGATATACAATGAGCAGTTCTTC; j_call: TRBJ2-1; d_call: -; v_call: TRBV6-1; clone_size: few
cdr3_aa: CASSLPGGGGQDTQYF; cdr3_nt: TGTGCCAGTAGCCTCCCGGGGGGGGGTGGTCAAGATACGCAGTATTTT; j_call: TRBJ2-3; d_call: TRBD2; v_call: TRBV19; clone_size: few
cdr3_aa: CASSLEGFEQFF; cdr3_nt: TGCGCCAGCAGCTTGGAGGGGTTTGAGCAGTTCTTC; j_call: TRBJ2-1; d_call: -; v_call: TRBV5-1; clone_size: -
cdr3_aa: CASTLAGGAGELFF; cdr3_nt: TGTGCCAGCACCCTCGCCGGGGGGGCCGGGGAGCTGTTTTTT; j_call: TRBJ2-2; d_call: TRBD2; v_call: TRBV28; clone_size: few
cdr3_aa: CASSRALGDTQYF; cdr3_nt: TGTGCCAGCAGTCGGGCCTTAGGAGATACGCAGTATTTT; j_call: TRBJ2-3; d_call: -; v_call: TRBV27; clone_size: few
cdr3_aa: CASSAVGEEQYF; cdr3_nt: TGTGCCAGCAGCGCCGTAGGAGAAGAGCAGTACTTC; j_call: TRBJ2-7; d_call: -; v_call: TRBV9; clone_size: few
cdr3_aa: CASSLIGQHNEQFF; cdr3_nt: TGTGCCAGCAGCTTAATAGGCCAGCACAATGAGCAGTTCTTC; j_call: TRBJ2-1; d_call: -; v_call: TRBV11-1; clone_size: few
cdr3_aa: CASSLAYREETQYF; cdr3_nt: TGTGCCAGCAGCTTAGCGTACAGGGAGGAGACCCAGTACTTC; j_call: TRBJ2-5; d_call: -; v_call: TRBV7-2; clone_size: -
cdr3_aa: CATRGTGGDTGELFF; cdr3_nt: TGTGCCACCAGGGGGACAGGGGGCGACACCGGGGAGCTGTTTTTT; j_call: TRBJ2-2; d_call: TRBD1; v_call: TRBV24-1; clone_size: -
cdr3_aa: CAIAPGDPGELFF; cdr3_nt: TGTGCCATCGCTCCAGGGGATCCCGGGGAGCTGTTTTTT; j_call: TRBJ2-2; d_call: -; v_call: TRBV10-3; clone_size: few
cdr3_aa: CATPTSGNTDTQYF; cdr3_nt: TGTGCCACCCCGACTAGCGGGAACACAGATACGCAGTATTTT; j_call: TRBJ2-3; d_call: TRBD2; v_call: TRBV7-2; clone_size: many
cdr3_aa: CASSPPSRAGELFF; cdr3_nt: TGTGCCAGCTCACCACCGAGCCGAGCTGGGGAGCTGTTTTTT; j_call: TRBJ2-2; d_call: -; v_call: TRBV18; clone_size: -
cdr3_aa: CAIGPESPSKTQYF; cdr3_nt: TGTGCCATCGGCCCTGAGTCTCCCTCCAAGACCCAGTACTTC; j_call: TRBJ2-5; d_call: -; v_call: TRBV5-5; clone_size: -
cdr3_aa: CASSLITGGGTYGYTF; cdr3_nt: TGTGCCAGCAGCTTAATTACGGGTGGCGGGACCTATGGCTACACCTTC; j_call: TRBJ1-2; d_call: -; v_call: TRBV7-2; clone_size: few
cdr3_aa: CASSPPGGTNEKLFF; cdr3_nt: TGTGCCAGCAGCCCTCCCGGGGGTACTAATGAAAAACTGTTTTTT; j_call: TRBJ1-4; d_call: -; v_call: TRBV6-1; clone_size: -
cdr3_aa: CASSLLGLPQYF; cdr3_nt: TGTGCCAGCAGCCTCCTAGGACTGCCGCAGTATTTT; j_call: TRBJ2-3; d_call: -; v_call: TRBV14; clone_size: few
cdr3_aa: CASSFRDRGPYEQYF; cdr3_nt: TGTGCCAGCAGCTTCCGGGACAGGGGACCTTACGAGCAGTACTTC; j_call: TRBJ2-7; d_call: TRBD1; v_call: TRBV5-6; clone_size: -
cdr3_aa: CASSRGLPGTDTQYF; cdr3_nt: TGTGCCAGCAGCCGAGGACTACCTGGCACAGATACGCAGTATTTT; j_call: TRBJ2-3; d_call: -; v_call: TRBV3-1; clone_size: few
cdr3_aa: CASSQGPNQPQHF; cdr3_nt: TGTGCCAGCAGCCAAGGACCTAATCAGCCCCAGCATTTT; j_call: TRBJ1-5; d_call: -; v_call: TRBV3-1; clone_size: -
cdr3_aa: CASNQRTGASNEQFF; cdr3_nt: TGTGCCAGCAACCAGAGGACAGGGGCCTCCAATGAGCAGTTCTTC; j_call: TRBJ2-1; d_call: TRBD1; v_call: TRBV9; clone_size: -
cdr3_aa: CASRLQGGNTEAFF; cdr3_nt: TGTGCCAGTAGATTACAGGGGGGGAACACTGAAGCTTTCTTT; j_call: TRBJ1-1; d_call: TRBD1; v_call: TRBV19; clone_size: -
cdr3_aa: CASSRGGTGISIFSYTF; cdr3_nt: TGCGCCAGCAGCCGGGGGGGGACCGGGATCTCTATTTTTAGCTACACCTTC; j_call: TRBJ1-2; d_call: -; v_call: TRBV5-1; clone_size: -
cdr3_aa: CASSLTTGWGPQYF; cdr3_nt: TGTGCCAGCAGTTTAACCACAGGGTGGGGGCCCCAGTACTTC; j_call: TRBJ2-5; d_call: -; v_call: TRBV12-3/TRBV12-4; clone_size: -
cdr3_aa: CASSRGSGTGWDTEAFF; cdr3_nt: TGCGCCAGCAGCCGAGGCTCCGGGACAGGGTGGGACACTGAAGCTTTCTTT; j_call: TRBJ1-1; d_call: TRBD1; v_call: TRBV5-1; clone_size: few
cdr3_aa: CASNPGRGLAPLIGEQFF; cdr3_nt: TGTGCCAGCAACCCAGGTCGGGGGCTAGCCCCCCTAATCGGTGAGCAGTTCTTC; j_call: TRBJ2-1; d_call: -; v_call: TRBV28; clone_size: -
cdr3_aa: CASSRGVGDRGTNEQFF; cdr3_nt: TGTGCCAGCAGCCGAGGGGTGGGGGACAGGGGGACGAATGAGCAGTTCTTC; j_call: TRBJ2-1; d_call: TRBD1; v_call: TRBV7-9; clone_size: -
cdr3_aa: CASSPLQAGYNSPLHF; cdr3_nt: TGTGCCAGCTCACCTCTTCAAGCGGGTTATAATTCACCCCTCCACTTT; j_call: TRBJ1-6; d_call: -; v_call: TRBV18; clone_size: -
cdr3_aa: CASSLPNSGSKNIQYF; cdr3_nt: TGTGCCAGCAGTTTACCGAATTCAGGGTCCAAAAACATTCAGTACTTC; j_call: TRBJ2-4; d_call: -; v_call: TRBV27; clone_size: few
cdr3_aa: CASSSPGLAGLSYNEQFF; cdr3_nt: TGCGCCAGCAGCTCCCCGGGACTAGCGGGCCTCTCCTACAATGAGCAGTTCTTC; j_call: TRBJ2-1; d_call: TRBD2; v_call: TRBV5-1; clone_size: -
cdr3_aa: CASSLILLAGVTNTGELFF; cdr3_nt: TGCGCCAGCAGCTTAATCCTACTAGCGGGGGTCACGAACACCGGGGAGCTGTTTTTT; j_call: TRBJ2-2; d_call: TRBD2; v_call: TRBV5-1; clone_size: -
cdr3_aa: CASSLPGAERLRETQYF; cdr3_nt: TGTGCCAGCAGCCTGCCGGGGGCAGAACGGTTAAGAGAGACCCAGTACTTC; j_call: TRBJ2-5; d_call: -; v_call: TRBV7-2; clone_size: -
cdr3_aa: CASSLGTLNEKLFF; cdr3_nt: TGTGCCAGCAGCCTGGGGACATTAAATGAAAAACTGTTTTTT; j_call: TRBJ1-4; d_call: -; v_call: TRBV5-5; clone_size: -
cdr3_aa: CASSQYGLESSYEQYF; cdr3_nt: TGTGCCAGCAGCCAATATGGGCTGGAGAGCTCCTACGAGCAGTACTTC; j_call: TRBJ2-7; d_call: -; v_call: TRBV14; clone_size: -
cdr3_aa: CASSEWGQVEGYTF; cdr3_nt: TGTGCCAGCAGTGAATGGGGACAGGTCGAGGGCTACACCTTC; j_call: TRBJ1-2; d_call: TRBD1; v_call: TRBV6-1; clone_size: -
cdr3_aa: CSVRPGTDTQYF; cdr3_nt: TGCAGCGTGAGGCCGGGCACAGATACGCAGTATTTT; j_call: TRBJ2-3; d_call: -; v_call: TRBV29-1; clone_size: few
cdr3_aa: CASSHLGGGYNEQFF; cdr3_nt: TGTGCTAGCAGCCACCTGGGGGGCGGATACAATGAGCAGTTCTTC; j_call: TRBJ2-1; d_call: -; v_call: TRBV7-7; clone_size: -
cdr3_aa: CSARLVTTQETQYF; cdr3_nt: TGCAGTGCTAGACTGGTCACAACACAAGAGACCCAGTACTTC; j_call: TRBJ2-5; d_call: -; v_call: TRBV20-1; clone_size: -
cdr3_aa: CASSTIEKYEQFF; cdr3_nt: TGTGCCTCCAGCACGATTGAAAAGTATGAGCAGTTCTTC; j_call: TRBJ2-1; d_call: -; v_call: TRBV28; clone_size: many
cdr3_aa: CSAGGVSGYGYTF; cdr3_nt: TGCAGTGCTGGCGGTGTAAGCGGCTATGGCTACACCTTC; j_call: TRBJ1-2; d_call: -; v_call: TRBV20-1; clone_size: few
cdr3_aa: CASSLIAGGSSYNEQFF; cdr3_nt: TGTGCCAGCAGCTTAATAGCGGGGGGGAGCTCCTACAATGAGCAGTTCTTC; j_call: TRBJ2-1; d_call: TRBD2; v_call: TRBV7-3; clone_size: -
cdr3_aa: CASSQDYIGEQYF; cdr3_nt: TGTGCCAGCAGCCAAGACTACATTGGCGAGCAGTACTTC; j_call: TRBJ2-7; d_call: -; v_call: TRBV3-1; clone_size: -
cdr3_aa: CASSLGEGRGRHEQYF; cdr3_nt: TGTGCCAGCAGTTTAGGGGAGGGAAGGGGGCGCCACGAGCAGTACTTC; j_call: TRBJ2-7; d_call: -; v_call: TRBV12-3/TRBV12-4; clone_size: -
cdr3_aa: CASSPSGGGMGTQYF; cdr3_nt: TGCGCCAGCAGCCCTTCTGGGGGGGGCATGGGTACGCAGTATTTT; j_call: TRBJ2-3; d_call: -; v_call: TRBV5-1; clone_size: -
cdr3_aa: CASSETLGTGVEQFF; cdr3_nt: TGTGCCAGCAGTGAGACCCTGGGGACAGGGGTTGAGCAGTTCTTC; j_call: TRBJ2-1; d_call: TRBD1; v_call: TRBV2; clone_size: -
cdr3_aa: CASSLSDRLTYEQYF; cdr3_nt: TGTGCCAGCAGTCTCTCGGATCGCCTGACCTACGAGCAGTACTTC; j_call: TRBJ2-7; d_call: -; v_call: TRBV6-5; clone_size: few
cdr3_aa: CASSSLGQGGNTEAFF; cdr3_nt: TGCGCCAGCAGCTCGTTAGGACAGGGGGGGAACACTGAAGCTTTCTTT; j_call: TRBJ1-1; d_call: TRBD1; v_call: TRBV5-1; clone_size: -
cdr3_aa: CSAPGAGTGWYEQYF; cdr3_nt: TGCAGTGCTCCGGGGGCCGGGACAGGGTGGTACGAGCAGTACTTC; j_call: TRBJ2-7; d_call: TRBD1; v_call: TRBV20-1; clone_size: -
cdr3_aa: CSARTDFNQPQHF; cdr3_nt: TGCAGTGCTAGAACTGATTTCAATCAGCCCCAGCATTTT; j_call: TRBJ1-5; d_call: -; v_call: TRBV20-1; clone_size: -
cdr3_aa: CASCRHRTGENEQFF; cdr3_nt: TGTGCCAGCTGTCGTCACAGGACAGGTGAGAATGAGCAGTTCTTC; j_call: TRBJ2-1; d_call: TRBD1; v_call: TRBV6-2/TRBV6-3; clone_size: once
cdr3_aa: CASTPPGLRYPDTQYF; cdr3_nt: TGTGCCAGCACCCCTCCGGGACTAAGGTACCCAGATACGCAGTATTTT; j_call: TRBJ2-3; d_call: TRBD2; v_call: TRBV6-2/TRBV6-3; clone_size: -
cdr3_aa: CASSPRREQNEQFF; cdr3_nt: TGTGCCAGCAGTCCCCGTCGGGAACAAAATGAGCAGTTCTTC; j_call: TRBJ2-1; d_call: -; v_call: TRBV12-3/TRBV12-4; clone_size: few
cdr3_aa: CAISESLAGVLNEQFF; cdr3_nt: TGTGCCATCAGTGAGTCTCTAGCGGGAGTGCTCAATGAGCAGTTCTTC; j_call: TRBJ2-1; d_call: TRBD2; v_call: TRBV10-3; clone_size: -
cdr3_aa: CASSTGTGGSYNEQFF; cdr3_nt: TGTGCCAGCAGCACCGGGACAGGGGGGTCCTACAATGAGCAGTTCTTC; j_call: TRBJ2-1; d_call: TRBD1; v_call: TRBV7-3; clone_size: few
cdr3_aa: CASSELFRGNNEQFF; cdr3_nt: TGTGCCAGCAGTGAATTGTTCCGGGGTAACAATGAGCAGTTCTTC; j_call: TRBJ2-1; d_call: -; v_call: TRBV6-1; clone_size: few
cdr3_aa: CSAPRGFLSTGANVLTF; cdr3_nt: TGCAGTGCCCCCAGGGGGTTTCTATCAACAGGGGCCAACGTCCTGACTTTC; j_call: TRBJ2-6; d_call: TRBD1; v_call: TRBV20-1; clone_size: -
cdr3_aa: CASSLEEGSYEQYF; cdr3_nt: TGTGCCAGCAGCTTAGAAGAGGGGTCCTACGAGCAGTACTTC; j_call: TRBJ2-7; d_call: -; v_call: TRBV7-9; clone_size: few